This T cell receptor (beta chain) was captured by sequencing in a study of PD-1 blockade in classical Hodgkin lymphoma. Each and every patient relapsed after autologous stem cell transplantation, and patients got differing brentuximab vedotin exposure. Magnetic negative selection purified CD4+ T cells from thawed PBMCs. The patients, who had relapsed/refractory classical Hodgkin lymphoma, achieved best responses of complete response, partial response or progressive disease. Assay: immunoSEQ multiplex PCR; the TCRdb copy retains only in-frame clones and omits some. The sample shows 7,000 or so clones, 70% to 80% of them seen only once. This clone was seen a few times. Its antigen is as yet unknown. Study outcomes and limitations: Complete responders started with a diversity level that resembled newly diagnosed patients at baseline. Lower baseline TCR diversity was reported for newly diagnosed patients than for healthy donors.

This CDR3 has 13 amino acids. V was pared by 3 bases and J by 3 bases, with 10 bases between. CDR1 and CDR2 (germline): SGHNT, YYREEE (reference sequence). The TCR was taken from a human donor with classical Hodgkin lymphoma. The V and J genes are TRBV5-4 and TRBJ2-7, with D perhaps TRBD1 (5 bases). The sample consisted of CD4+ T cells from blood, taken at baseline. The CDR3 nucleotides read TGTGCCAGCAGCTCCGCCGACAGCTACGAGCAGTACTTC. It codes for CASSSADSYEQYF.